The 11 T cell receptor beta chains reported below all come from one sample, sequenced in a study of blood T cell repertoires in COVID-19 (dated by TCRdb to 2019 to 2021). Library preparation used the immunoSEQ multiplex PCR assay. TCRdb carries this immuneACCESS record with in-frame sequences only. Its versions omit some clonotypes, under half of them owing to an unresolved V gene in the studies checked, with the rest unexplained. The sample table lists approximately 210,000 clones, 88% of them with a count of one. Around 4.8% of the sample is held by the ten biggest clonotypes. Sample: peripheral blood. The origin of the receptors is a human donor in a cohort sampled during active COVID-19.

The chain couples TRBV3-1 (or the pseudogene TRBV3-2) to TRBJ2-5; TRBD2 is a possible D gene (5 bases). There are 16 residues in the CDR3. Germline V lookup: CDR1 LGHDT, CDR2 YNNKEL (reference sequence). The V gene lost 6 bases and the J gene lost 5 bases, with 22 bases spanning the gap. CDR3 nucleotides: TGTGCCAGCAGAAGGACTGGTGGCAACCGCCGGGAGACCCAGTACTTC. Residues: CASRRTGGNRRETQYF.

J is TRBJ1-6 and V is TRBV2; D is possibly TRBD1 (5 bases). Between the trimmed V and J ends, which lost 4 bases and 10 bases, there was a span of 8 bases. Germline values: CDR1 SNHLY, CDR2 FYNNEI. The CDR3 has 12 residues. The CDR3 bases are TGTGCCAGCAGTGCCGACAGCTCACCCCTCCACTTT. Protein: CASSADSSPLHF. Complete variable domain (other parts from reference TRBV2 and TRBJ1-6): EPEVTQTPSHQVTQMGQEVILRCVPISNHLYFYWYRQILGQKVEFLVSFYNNEISEKSEIFDDQFSVERPDGSNFTLKIRSTKLEDSAMYFCASSADSSPLHFGNGTRLTVT.

CDR3: CASSLRGLANEKLFF. CDR3 DNA sequence: TGTGCCAGCAGCTTAAGGGGGCTTGCTAATGAAAAACTGTTTTTT. This rearrangement joins TRBV7-8 to TRBJ1-4; 7 positions match TRBD1. Germline CDR1 reads SGHVS; CDR2 reads FQNEAQ. The CDR3 spans 15 residues. The junction had 3 bases not matched to a gene; V was cut back by 2 bases and J by 3 bases.

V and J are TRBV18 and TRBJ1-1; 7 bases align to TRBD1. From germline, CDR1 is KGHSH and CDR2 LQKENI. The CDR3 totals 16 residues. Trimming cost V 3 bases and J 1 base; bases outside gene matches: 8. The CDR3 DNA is TGTGCCAGCTCACCCCCGACAGGGCACGGGAACACTGAAGCTTTCTTT. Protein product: CASSPPTGHGNTEAFF.

CDR3 nucleotides: TGTGCCAGCAGCCTGACTAGCGGGGGGAGGGAGACCCAGTACTTC. Protein product: CASSLTSGGRETQYF. This chain links TRBV7-2 with TRBJ2-5, with 13 nucleotides matching TRBD2. V gave up 5 bases and J gave up 5 bases; unmatched junction bases: 5. CDR1 and CDR2 (germline): SGHTA, FQGNSA. This CDR3 region has 15 residues.

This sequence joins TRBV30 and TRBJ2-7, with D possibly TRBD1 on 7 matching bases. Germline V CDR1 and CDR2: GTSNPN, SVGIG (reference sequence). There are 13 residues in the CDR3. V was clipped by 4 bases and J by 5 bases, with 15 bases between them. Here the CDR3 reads CAWNRQGLDEQYF. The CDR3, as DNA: TGTGCCTGGAACAGACAGGGACTCGACGAGCAGTACTTC.

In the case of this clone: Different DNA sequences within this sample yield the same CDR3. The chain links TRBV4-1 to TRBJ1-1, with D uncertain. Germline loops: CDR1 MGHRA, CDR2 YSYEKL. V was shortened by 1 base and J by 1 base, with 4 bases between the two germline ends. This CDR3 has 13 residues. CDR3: CASSQAGNTEAFF. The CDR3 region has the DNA TGCGCCAGCAGCCAAGCCGGGAACACTGAAGCTTTCTTT.

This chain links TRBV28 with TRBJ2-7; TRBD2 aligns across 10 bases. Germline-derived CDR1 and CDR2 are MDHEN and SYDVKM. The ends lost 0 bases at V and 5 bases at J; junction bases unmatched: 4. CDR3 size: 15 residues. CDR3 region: CASSLWASGSNEQYF. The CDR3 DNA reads TGTGCCAGCAGTTTATGGGCTAGCGGGAGCAACGAGCAGTACTTC.

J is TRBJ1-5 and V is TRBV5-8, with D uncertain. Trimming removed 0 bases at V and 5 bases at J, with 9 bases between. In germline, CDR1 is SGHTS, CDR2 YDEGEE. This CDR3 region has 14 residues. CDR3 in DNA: TGTGCCAGCAGCTTGGAATGGAGCTATCAGCCCCAGCATTTT. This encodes CASSLEWSYQPQHF.

The DNA of the CDR3 is TGTGCCAGCAGCCTGGACTTACTGAACACTGAAGCTTTCTTT. Protein product: CASSLDLLNTEAFF. The chain recombines TRBV11-2 with TRBJ1-1, with unresolved D. Trimming stripped 5 bases from V and 0 bases from J, with 10 bases between. Per the germline V gene, CDR1 is SGHAT and CDR2 is FQNNGV. CDR3 length: 14 amino acids.

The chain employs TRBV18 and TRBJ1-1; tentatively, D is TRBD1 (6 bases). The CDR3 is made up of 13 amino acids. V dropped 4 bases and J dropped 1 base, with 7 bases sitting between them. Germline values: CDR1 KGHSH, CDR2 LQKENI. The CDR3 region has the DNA TGTGCCAGCTCACGGGACACGAACACTGAAGCTTTCTTT. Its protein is CASSRDTNTEAFF.